One and the same sample provided the 17 T cell receptor beta chains below, sequenced in a study of beta chain features in type 1 diabetes. All of the isolated RNA was reverse transcribed, so expressed TCRB transcripts were sequenced. Data came from immunoSEQ multiplex PCR; TCRdb stores just in-frame clones and leaves some out. The sample holds 350,000 to 450,000 clones; about 15% are singletons and the top ten take 0.035% to 0.04%. Sample: naive CD4+ T cells from blood. These receptors originate from a man aged 30 to 45 in good health.

The chain is built from TRBV4-3 and TRBJ2-2; D is unresolved. From germline, CDR1 is LGHNA and CDR2 YSLEER. V was cut by 1 base and J by 7 bases, with 13 bases left in between. CDR3 length: 15 residues. The CDR3: CASSQGARLGGELFF. The DNA for the CDR3 is TGCGCCAGCAGCCAAGGGGCCCGACTCGGCGGGGAGCTGTTTTTT.

This clone has a handful of counts. This chain joins TRBV7-9 and TRBJ2-3; D unclear. The length of the CDR3 is 12 residues. The V end was cut by 4 bases, the J end by 2 bases, with 4 bases between. In germline, CDR1 is SEHNR, CDR2 FQNEAQ (reference sequence). This chain's CDR3 is CASSSTTDTQYF. In DNA, the CDR3 is TGTGCCAGCAGCTCCACCACAGATACGCAGTATTTT.

This clone has only a few counts. Other DNA sequences in this sample translate to the same CDR3. The chain links TRBV30 to TRBJ1-3; TRBD1 is a possible D gene (5 bases). The V gene's germline CDR1 is GTSNPN and CDR2 SVGIG (reference sequence). CDR3 size: 13 residues. Between the trimmed V and J ends, which lost 5 bases and 0 bases, there was a span of 8 bases. CDR3 sequence (DNA): TGTGCCTGGTCGGGGGGCTCTGGAAACACCATATATTTT. This codes for CAWSGGSGNTIYF. The full variable domain, rest sourced from reference TRBV30 and TRBJ1-3, is SQTIHQWPATLVQPVGSPLSLECTVEGTSNPNLYWYRQAAGRGLQLLFYSVGIGQISSEVPQNLSASRPQDRQFILSSKKLLLSDSGFYLCAWSGGSGNTIYFGEGSWLTVV.

This sequence joins TRBV5-1 and TRBJ2-3, with 9 positions matching TRBD2. This CDR3 is built from 19 residues. Trimming took 3 bases from V and 2 from J; bases not matched to a gene: 16. The germline V gene has CDR1 SGHRS and CDR2 YFSETQ. In DNA form, the CDR3 reads TGCGCCAGCAGCTCGGCCGGGACTAGCCCACTGCCTTTCACAGATACGCAGTATTTT. Translation: CASSSAGTSPLPFTDTQYF.

The chain couples TRBV7-2 to TRBJ2-6, with no clear D. Trimming took off 1 base at V and 3 bases at J, with 10 bases between the two ends. The V gene's germline CDR1 is SGHTA and CDR2 FQGNSA. The CDR3 consists of 16 residues. The CDR3 region is CASSLDGPGGANVLTF. The CDR3 DNA sequence: TGTGCCAGCAGCTTAGACGGCCCGGGTGGGGCCAACGTCCTGACTTTC.

The J gene is TRBJ1-6, the V gene TRBV6-1; D gene ambiguous. Germline-derived CDR1 and CDR2 are MNHNS and SASEGT. The CDR3 loop spans 13 amino acids. Trimming took 2 bases from V and 9 from J, leaving 8 bases between them. The CDR3 coding sequence is TGTGCCAGCAGTGAAAAACGGGGTTCACCCCTCCACTTT. As protein: CASSEKRGSPLHF.

This clone came up a few times. This sequence joins TRBV4-2 and TRBJ1-2; D remains unclear. Germline values: CDR1 LGHNA, CDR2 YNFKEQ. V lost 0 bases, J lost 1 base, and 6 bases lay in between. The CDR3 runs 14 residues. The CDR3 region has the DNA TGTGCCAGCAGCCAAGAGACGTATAACTATGGCTACACCTTC. It encodes CASSQETYNYGYTF.

In this sample, this clone turned up a few times. V is TRBV10-3 and J is TRBJ2-3; weak D call: TRBD2 (6 bases). Germline CDR1 reads ENHRY; CDR2 reads SYGVKD. The CDR3 runs 14 residues. Trimming left V 8 bases short and J 5 bases short, with 17 bases between. Here the CDR3 DNA reads TGTGCCATCGGCCGGGACCGCGGGAAAGATACGCAGTATTTT. It codes for CAIGRDRGKDTQYF.

This clone was observed a handful of times. The chain has TRBV30 and TRBJ2-1, with TRBD2 as a possible D gene (5 bases). Germline CDR1 reads GTSNPN; CDR2 reads SVGIG (reference sequence). The CDR3 totals 11 residues. Trimming took 2 bases from V and 8 from J, leaving 7 bases between them. The CDR3 DNA reads TGTGCCTGGAGTTCGAGGGATGAGCAGTTCTTC. Encoded protein: CAWSSRDEQFF.

The chain joins TRBV4-3 to TRBJ2-1; TRBD2 matches at 10 bases. Trimming cost V 4 bases and J 7 bases; bases outside gene matches: 7. Germline CDR1 and CDR2: LGHNA and YSLEER. This CDR3 is 15 amino acids long. The CDR3 nucleotides are TGCGCCAGCAGCCGCCGACTAGCGGGTCTGAATGAGCAGTTCTTC. Amino acid sequence: CASSRRLAGLNEQFF.

V gene TRBV9 combines with J gene TRBJ2-2; 9 bases align to TRBD2. The V and J ends lost 2 bases and 4 bases, in that order; junction bases with no gene match: 6. CDR1 and CDR2 from the germline V gene are SGDLS and YYNGEE. The CDR3 length is 16 residues. The CDR3 reads CASSVGTSSGTGELFF. CDR3 sequence (DNA): TGTGCCAGCAGCGTCGGGACTAGCTCTGGCACCGGGGAGCTGTTTTTT.

This clone showed up just a few times. The chain uses TRBV9 and TRBJ1-6; D gene uncertain. Looked up from germline, CDR1 is SGDLS and CDR2 is YYNGEE. This CDR3 contains 19 residues. The V end lost 1 base, the J end lost 4 bases, and 21 bases lay between the germline ends. In nucleotides, the CDR3 is TGTGCCAGCAGCGTACTTACGGGCATCATAGGAAGATATAATTCACCCCTCCACTTT. Translating it yields CASSVLTGIIGRYNSPLHF. The full variable domain, rest sourced from reference TRBV9 and TRBJ1-6, is DSGVTQTPKHLITATGQRVTLRCSPRSGDLSVYWYQQSLDQGLQFLIQYYNGEERAKGNILERFSAQQFPDLHSELNLSSLELGDSALYFCASSVLTGIIGRYNSPLHFGNGTRLTVT.

The chain couples TRBV5-1 to TRBJ2-5; D ambiguous. Deletions cut 4 bases from V and 5 bases from J, with 9 bases between. CDR3 size: 12 residues. The germline gives CDR1 SGHRS, CDR2 YFSETQ. The CDR3 protein is CASSQQVETQYF. The DNA of the CDR3 is TGCGCCAGCAGCCAGCAAGTCGAGACCCAGTACTTC.

This chain links TRBV19 with TRBJ1-2; D is perhaps TRBD1 (6 bases). Per the germline V gene, CDR1 is LNHDA and CDR2 is SQIVND (reference sequence). CDR3 length: 13 amino acids. Trimming cost V 3 bases and J 4 bases, with 9 bases left between them. CDR3 sequence (DNA): TGTGCCAGTAGTATTCAGGGGATCTATGGCTACACCTTC. Protein sequence: CASSIQGIYGYTF. Based on the CDR3 plus reference TRBV19 and TRBJ1-2, the full variable domain is DGGITQSPKYLFRKEGQNVTLSCEQNLNHDAMYWYRQDPGQGLRLIYYSQIVNDFQKGDIAEGYSVSREKKESFPLTVTSAQKNPTAFYLCASSIQGIYGYTFGSGTRLTVV.

V is TRBV27 and J is TRBJ2-7; TRBD2 agrees at 9 bases. Unmatched junction bases numbered 13, after V lost 6 bases and J lost 4 bases. The germline CDR1 and CDR2 sequences are MNHEY and SMNVEV (reference sequence). The CDR3 loop spans 16 amino acids. CDR3 residues: CASSRTPGTSTYEQYV. DNA for the CDR3: TGTGCCAGCAGCCGAACCCCGGGGACTAGCACTTACGAGCAGTACGTC.

The chain links TRBV7-2 to TRBJ1-2; D is unresolved. V was shortened by 4 bases and J by 4 bases, with 13 bases between the two germline ends. Germline CDR1 and CDR2: SGHTA and FQGNSA. This CDR3 is built from 14 residues. As DNA, the CDR3 is TGTGCCAGCAGCTCCCGACAAGGAGCCTATGGCTACACCTTC. Its protein is CASSSRQGAYGYTF.

This clone was detected only a few times. The V and J genes are TRBV29-1 and TRBJ1-1, with D possibly matching TRBD1 (5 bases). The V end lost 7 bases, the J end lost 0 bases, and 12 bases lay between the germline ends. This CDR3 is 13 amino acids long. From germline, CDR1 is SQVTM and CDR2 ANQGSEA. Written as DNA, the CDR3 is TGCAGCGCGGGACGAGGAATGAACACTGAAGCTTTCTTT. It specifies CSAGRGMNTEAFF.